This TCR beta chain was sequenced during a study of blood T cell repertoires in COVID-19. From germline, CDR1 is SEHNR and CDR2 FQNEAQ (reference sequence). Trimming took 3 bases from V and 0 from J; bases not matched to a gene: 2. The CDR3 runs to 17 residues. Repertoires were generated with immunoSEQ multiplex PCR, while TCRdb's copy carries only in-frame clones and drops some. The repertoire holds tens of thousands of clones, with about four fifths as singletons. Specimen: peripheral blood. The genes are TRBV7-9 and TRBJ2-6, with 10 bases identical to TRBD1. The clonotype was recovered from a man between 50 and 59 years old with active or convalescent COVID-19. The CDR3 sequence: CASSLGQGISGANVLTF. CDR3 nucleotides: TGTGCCAGCAGCTTGGGACAGGGGATCTCTGGGGCCAACGTCCTGACTTTC.